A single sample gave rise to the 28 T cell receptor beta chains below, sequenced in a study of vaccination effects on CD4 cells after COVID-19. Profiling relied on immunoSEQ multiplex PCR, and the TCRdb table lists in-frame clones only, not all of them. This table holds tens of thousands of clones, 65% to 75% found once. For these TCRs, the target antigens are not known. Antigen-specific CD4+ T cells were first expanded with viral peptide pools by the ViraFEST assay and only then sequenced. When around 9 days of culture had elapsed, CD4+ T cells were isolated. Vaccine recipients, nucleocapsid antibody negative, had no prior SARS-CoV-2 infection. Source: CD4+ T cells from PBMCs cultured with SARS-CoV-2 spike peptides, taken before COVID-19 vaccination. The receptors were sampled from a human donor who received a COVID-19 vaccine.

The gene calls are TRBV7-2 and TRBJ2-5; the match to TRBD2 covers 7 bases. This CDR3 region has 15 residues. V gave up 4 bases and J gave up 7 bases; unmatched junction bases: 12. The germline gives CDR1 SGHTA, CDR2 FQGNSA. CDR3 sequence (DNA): TGTGCCAGCAGCTCGGGACTACGGGGGGTAGGGACCCAGTACTTC. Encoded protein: CASSSGLRGVGTQYF.

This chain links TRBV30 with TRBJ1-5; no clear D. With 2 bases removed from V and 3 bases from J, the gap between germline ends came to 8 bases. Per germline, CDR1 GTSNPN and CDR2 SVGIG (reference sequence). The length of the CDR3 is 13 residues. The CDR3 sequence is CAWSREDNQPQHF. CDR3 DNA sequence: TGTGCCTGGAGTAGGGAGGACAATCAGCCCCAGCATTTT.

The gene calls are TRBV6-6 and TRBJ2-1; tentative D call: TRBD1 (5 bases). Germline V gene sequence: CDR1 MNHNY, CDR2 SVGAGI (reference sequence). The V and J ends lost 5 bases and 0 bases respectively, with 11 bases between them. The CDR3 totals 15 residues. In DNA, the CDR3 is TGTGCCAGCAGTCCCCAAGGGGTCTCCTACAATGAGCAGTTCTTC. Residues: CASSPQGVSYNEQFF.

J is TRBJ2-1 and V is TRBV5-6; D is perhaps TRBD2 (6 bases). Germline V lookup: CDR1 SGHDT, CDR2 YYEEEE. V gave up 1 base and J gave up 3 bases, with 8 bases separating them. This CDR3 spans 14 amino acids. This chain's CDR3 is CASSLYGSYNEQFF. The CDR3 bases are TGTGCCAGCAGCTTGTACGGGAGCTACAATGAGCAGTTCTTC.

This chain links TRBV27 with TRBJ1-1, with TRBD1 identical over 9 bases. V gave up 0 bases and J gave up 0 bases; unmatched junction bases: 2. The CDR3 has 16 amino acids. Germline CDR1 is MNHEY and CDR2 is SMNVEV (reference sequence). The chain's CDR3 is CASSLSGTGMNTEAFF. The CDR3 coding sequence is TGTGCCAGCAGTTTATCAGGGACAGGGATGAACACTGAAGCTTTCTTT.

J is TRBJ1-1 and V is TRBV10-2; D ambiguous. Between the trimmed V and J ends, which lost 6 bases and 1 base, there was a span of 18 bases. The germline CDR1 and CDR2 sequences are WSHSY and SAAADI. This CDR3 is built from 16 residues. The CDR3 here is CASRSRSLSGNTEAFF. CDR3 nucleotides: TGCGCCAGCAGGTCACGGTCGTTGAGTGGGAACACTGAAGCTTTCTTT.

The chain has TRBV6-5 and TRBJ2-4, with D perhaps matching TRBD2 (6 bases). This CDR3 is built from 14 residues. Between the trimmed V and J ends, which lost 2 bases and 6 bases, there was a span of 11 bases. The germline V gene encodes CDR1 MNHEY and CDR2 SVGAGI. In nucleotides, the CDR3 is TGTGCCAGCAGTTACGGCGGGGACGTAAACATTCAGTACTTC. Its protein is CASSYGGDVNIQYF.

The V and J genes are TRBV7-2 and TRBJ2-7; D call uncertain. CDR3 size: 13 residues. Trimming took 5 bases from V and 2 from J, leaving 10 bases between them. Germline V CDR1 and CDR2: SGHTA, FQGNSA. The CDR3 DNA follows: TGTGCCAGCAGCAAAATCCATGCCTACGAGCAGTACTTC. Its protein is CASSKIHAYEQYF.

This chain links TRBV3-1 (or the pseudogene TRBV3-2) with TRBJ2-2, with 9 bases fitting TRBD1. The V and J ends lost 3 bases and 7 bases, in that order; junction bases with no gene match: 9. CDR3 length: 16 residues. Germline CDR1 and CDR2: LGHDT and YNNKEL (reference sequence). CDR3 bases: TGTGCCAGCAGCCAGCCGGGACAGGGCTCAGGCGGGGAGCTGTTTTTT. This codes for CASSQPGQGSGGELFF.

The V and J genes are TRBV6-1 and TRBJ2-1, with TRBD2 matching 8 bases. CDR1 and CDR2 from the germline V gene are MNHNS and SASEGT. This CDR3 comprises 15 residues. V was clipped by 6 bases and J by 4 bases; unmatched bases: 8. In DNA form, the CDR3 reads TGTGCCAGCAGAGGAGGCGGGGGGAGATACAATGAGCAGTTCTTC. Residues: CASRGGGGRYNEQFF.

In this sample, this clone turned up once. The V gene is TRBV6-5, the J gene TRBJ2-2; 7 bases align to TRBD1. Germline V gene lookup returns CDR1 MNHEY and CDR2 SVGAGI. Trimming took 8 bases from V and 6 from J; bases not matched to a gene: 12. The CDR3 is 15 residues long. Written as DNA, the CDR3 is TGTGCCAGCCTTCCCTACAGGGGCCAGGCCGGGGAGCTGTTTTTT. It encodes CASLPYRGQAGELFF.

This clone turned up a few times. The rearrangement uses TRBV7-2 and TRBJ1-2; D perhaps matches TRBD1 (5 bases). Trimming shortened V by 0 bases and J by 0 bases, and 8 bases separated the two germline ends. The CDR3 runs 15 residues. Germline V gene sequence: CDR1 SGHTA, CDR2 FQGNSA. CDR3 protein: CASSLAPGANYGYTF. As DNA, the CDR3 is TGTGCCAGCAGCTTAGCTCCGGGGGCTAACTATGGCTACACCTTC.

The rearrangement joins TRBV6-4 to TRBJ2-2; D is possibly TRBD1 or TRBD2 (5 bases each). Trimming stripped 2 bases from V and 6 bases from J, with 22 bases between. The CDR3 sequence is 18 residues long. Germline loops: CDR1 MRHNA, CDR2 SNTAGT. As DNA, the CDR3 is TGTGCCAGCAGTGACCTTCTCCGGGACGGAACAAGGTCCGGGGAGCTGTTTTTT. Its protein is CASSDLLRDGTRSGELFF.

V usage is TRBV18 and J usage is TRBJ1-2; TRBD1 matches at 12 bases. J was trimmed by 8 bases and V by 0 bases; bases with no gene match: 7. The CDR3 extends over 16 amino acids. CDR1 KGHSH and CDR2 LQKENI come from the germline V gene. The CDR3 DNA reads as TGTGCCAGCTCACCACCCGGGACAGGGGGCATCTCGGGCTACACCTTC. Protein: CASSPPGTGGISGYTF. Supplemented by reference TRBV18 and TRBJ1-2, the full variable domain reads NAGVMQNPRHLVRRRGQEARLRCSPMKGHSHVYWYRQLPEEGLKFMVYLQKENIIDESGMPKERFSAEFPKEGPSILRIQQVVRGDSAAYFCASSPPGTGGISGYTFGSGTRLTVV.

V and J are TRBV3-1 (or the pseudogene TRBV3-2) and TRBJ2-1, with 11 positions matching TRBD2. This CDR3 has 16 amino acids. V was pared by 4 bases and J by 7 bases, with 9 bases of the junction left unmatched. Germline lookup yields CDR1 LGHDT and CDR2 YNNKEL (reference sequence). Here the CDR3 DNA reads TGTGCCAGCAGCCCGACTACTAGCGGGGGACGAAATGAGCAGTTCTTC. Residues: CASSPTTSGGRNEQFF.

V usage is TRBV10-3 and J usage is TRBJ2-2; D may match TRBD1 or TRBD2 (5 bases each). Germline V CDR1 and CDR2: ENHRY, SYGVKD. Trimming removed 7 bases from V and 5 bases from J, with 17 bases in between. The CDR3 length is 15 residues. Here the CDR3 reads CAITAGTDTTGELFF. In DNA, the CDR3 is TGTGCCATCACCGCCGGGACCGATACTACCGGGGAGCTGTTTTTT.

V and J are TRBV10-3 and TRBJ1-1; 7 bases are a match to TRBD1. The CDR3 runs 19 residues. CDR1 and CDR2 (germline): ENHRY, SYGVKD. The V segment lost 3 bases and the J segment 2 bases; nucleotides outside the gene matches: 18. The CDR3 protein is CAISEKEPGDSWVNTEAFF. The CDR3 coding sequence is TGTGCCATCAGTGAAAAGGAACCGGGGGACAGCTGGGTCAACACTGAAGCTTTCTTT.

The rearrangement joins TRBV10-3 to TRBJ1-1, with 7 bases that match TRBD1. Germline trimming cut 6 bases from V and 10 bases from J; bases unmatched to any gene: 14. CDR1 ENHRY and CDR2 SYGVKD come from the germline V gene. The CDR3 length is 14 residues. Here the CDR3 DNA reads TGTGCCATCAGGAGGGACAGTGCCGGAATCGGAGCTTTCTTT. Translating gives CAIRRDSAGIGAFF.

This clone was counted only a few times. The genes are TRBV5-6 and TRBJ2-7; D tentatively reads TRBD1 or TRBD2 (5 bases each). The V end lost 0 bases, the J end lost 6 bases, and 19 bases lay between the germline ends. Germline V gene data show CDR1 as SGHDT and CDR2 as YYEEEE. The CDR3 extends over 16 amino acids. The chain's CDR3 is CASSLGPRVEGPEQYF. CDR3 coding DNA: TGTGCCAGCAGCTTGGGTCCCAGGGTTGAGGGCCCCGAGCAGTACTTC.

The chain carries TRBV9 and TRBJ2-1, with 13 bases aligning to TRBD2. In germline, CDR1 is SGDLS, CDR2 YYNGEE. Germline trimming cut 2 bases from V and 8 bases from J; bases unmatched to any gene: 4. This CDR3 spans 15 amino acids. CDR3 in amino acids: CASSVGTSGVYEQFF. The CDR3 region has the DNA TGTGCCAGCAGCGTCGGGACTAGCGGGGTTTATGAGCAGTTCTTC.

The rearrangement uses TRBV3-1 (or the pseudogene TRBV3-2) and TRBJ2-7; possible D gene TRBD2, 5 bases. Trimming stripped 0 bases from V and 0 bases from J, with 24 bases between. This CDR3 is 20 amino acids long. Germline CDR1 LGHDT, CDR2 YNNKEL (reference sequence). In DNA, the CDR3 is TGTGCCAGCAGCCAAGATCAGGCGGGTCGTGGGTCAAGGGTCTCCTACGAGCAGTACTTC. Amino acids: CASSQDQAGRGSRVSYEQYF.

In nucleotides, the CDR3 is TGTGCCAGCAGTTGGACTAAGGGGGCGAGTAACTATGGCTACACCTTC. This sequence encodes CASSWTKGASNYGYTF. This chain uses TRBV27 with TRBJ1-2; 7 positions match TRBD1. Germline assignment: CDR1 MNHEY and CDR2 SMNVEV (reference sequence). Germline trimming cut 4 bases from V and 1 base from J; bases unmatched to any gene: 9. This CDR3 has 16 amino acids.

The CDR3 DNA follows: TGTGCAAGTCGTCGCCCGAACACCGGGGAGCTGTTTTTT. As protein: CASRRPNTGELFF. The chain has TRBV12-2 and TRBJ2-2. TRBV12-2 is labeled a pseudogene. CDR3 size: 13 residues.

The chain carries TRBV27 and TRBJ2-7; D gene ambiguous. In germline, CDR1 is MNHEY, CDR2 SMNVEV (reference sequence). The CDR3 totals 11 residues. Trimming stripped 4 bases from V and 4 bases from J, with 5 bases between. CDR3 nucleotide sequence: TGTGCCAGCAGTTACAAGTACGAGCAGTACTTC. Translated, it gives CASSYKYEQYF.

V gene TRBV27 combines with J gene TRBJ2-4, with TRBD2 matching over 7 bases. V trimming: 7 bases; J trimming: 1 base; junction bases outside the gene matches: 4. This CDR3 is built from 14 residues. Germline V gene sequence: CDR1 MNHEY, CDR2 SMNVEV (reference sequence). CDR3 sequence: CASKLASAKNIQYF. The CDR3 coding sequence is TGTGCCAGCAAACTAGCGTCGGCCAAAAACATTCAGTACTTC.

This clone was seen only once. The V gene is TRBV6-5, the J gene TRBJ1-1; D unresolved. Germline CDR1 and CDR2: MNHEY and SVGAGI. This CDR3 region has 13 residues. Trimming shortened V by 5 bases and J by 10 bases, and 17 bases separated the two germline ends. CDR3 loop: CASSLPPAGIAFF. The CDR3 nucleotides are TGTGCCAGCAGTCTGCCTCCGGCGGGTATAGCTTTCTTT.

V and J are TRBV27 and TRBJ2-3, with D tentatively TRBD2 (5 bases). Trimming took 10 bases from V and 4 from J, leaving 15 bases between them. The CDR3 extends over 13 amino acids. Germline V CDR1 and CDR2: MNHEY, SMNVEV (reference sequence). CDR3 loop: CATRVEGADTQYF. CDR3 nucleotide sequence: TGTGCCACAAGGGTAGAGGGAGCAGATACGCAGTATTTT.

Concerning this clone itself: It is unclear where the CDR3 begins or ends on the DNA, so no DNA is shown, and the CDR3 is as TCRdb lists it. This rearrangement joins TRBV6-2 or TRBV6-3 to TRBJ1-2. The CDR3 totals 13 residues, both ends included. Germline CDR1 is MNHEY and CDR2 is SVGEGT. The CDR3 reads CASSSSVNYGYTF.